This T cell receptor (beta chain) was observed in a study of circulating tumor DNA in untreated peripheral T-cell lymphoma (dated by TCRdb to 2020 to 2023). Beyond this particular receptor, the publication reports: Tumor-specific clonotypes were found in over 75% of patients, coming from roughly 88% of baseline tissues and roughly 62% of baseline serum samples.

As concerns this clone: Its recognized antigen is unknown. Base qualities are not recorded, but no much larger clone differs from it by a single base.

Including the terminal cysteine and phenylalanine, the CDR3 comprises 13 residues. Only the CDR3 DNA is retained, 39 bases long and in frame from the first base. V is clipped by 2 bases and J by 2 bases, and the sequence between their germline boundaries is 6 bases long. Libraries came from the immunoSEQ multiplex PCR assay. The table comes from immuneACCESS by way of TCRdb, which keeps in-frame sequences with V and J called. Part of the clones is missing from these tables; in studies checked, under half for an unresolved V gene and the rest for unknown reasons. The table for this sample lists about 10,000 clones; about 75% of them were counted only once. Jointly, the top ten make up roughly 31% of the sample. Baseline tumor tissue collected before treatment was sequenced to identify tumor-specific TCR clonotypes. To monitor patients with peripheral T-cell lymphoma who were getting frontline treatment on a trial, the study applied next-generation sequencing to T-cell receptor sequences.

This receptor was identified in a human donor with peripheral T-cell lymphoma. The chain employs TRBV6-7 and TRBJ1-1; the D gene identity is not certain. TRBV6-7 counts as an open reading frame of uncertain function. The sequenced material came from tumor tissue. The CDR3 loop reads CASSYMDNTEAFF. The bases are TGTGCCAGCAGTTACATGGATAACACTGAAGCTTTCTTT.